The present entry profiles one T cell receptor (beta chain) with its context. This clone's antigen is unknown. There are no base qualities to consult, and no much larger clone falls within one base. This entry is derived from a study of response to subunit inactivated influenza vaccine (dated by TCRdb to 2016 to 2019). Background on the whole study: Deep quantitative T cell receptor repertoire profiling was used in the study to track responses to a trivalent subunit inactivated influenza vaccine.

V and J lose 5 bases and 9 bases, and a span of 11 bases separates them. Sequences SEHNR (CDR1) and FQNEAQ (CDR2) are obtained from the germline V gene (reference sequence). The CDR3 numbers 11 residues from cysteine through phenylalanine. Just CDR3 DNA is preserved here, 33 bases in frame from base 1. Overall study results and their limits: The authors suggested that each seasonal influenza vaccination may recruit only a limited number of new T cells.

Reading the label with the study, this specimen's time point is: 45 days after influenza vaccine administration. The library was built by means of RT-PCR. TCRdb names Illumina HiSeq 2500 as the instrument used. TCRdb trimmed public reads at Q25 via fastp, called clones via MiXCR and kept in-frame beta chains. Rows matching on CDR3 protein sequence are summarized as one entry with the most common DNA and genes. The sample table shows hundreds of thousands of distinct CDR3 sequences, and over 10% are seen once. Around 13% of the sample comes from the top ten. The chain couples TRBV7-9 to TRBJ2-7; the D gene lacks a confident call. This receptor was identified in a man in his fifties or sixties who received an inactivated influenza vaccine. Donor details come from another sample of the same person, matched by shared clones. The starting material was PBMCs from blood, obtained roughly 48 days after vaccination. The DNA sequence reads TGTGCCAGCAGCGCAGAGTTGGGGCAGTACTTC. The translation is CASSAELGQYF.